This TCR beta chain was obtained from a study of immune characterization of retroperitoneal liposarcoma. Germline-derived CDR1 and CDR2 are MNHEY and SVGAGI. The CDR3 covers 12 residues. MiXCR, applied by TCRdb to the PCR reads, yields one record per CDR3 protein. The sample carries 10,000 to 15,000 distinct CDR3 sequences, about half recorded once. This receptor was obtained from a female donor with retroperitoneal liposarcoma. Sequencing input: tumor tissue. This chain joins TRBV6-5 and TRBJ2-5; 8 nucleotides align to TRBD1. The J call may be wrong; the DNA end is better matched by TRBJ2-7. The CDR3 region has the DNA TGTGCCAGCAGGGACAGGGTGGACGAGCAGTACTTC. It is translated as CASRDRVDEQYF.